This T cell receptor (beta chain) was profiled in a study of post-analysis software for immune sequencing data. Study-level results: The study found TRBV5-6, TRBV5-1 and TRBV20-1 among five TRBV segments more frequent in patients than controls.

Researchers reported that TCR beta cDNA libraries carried unique molecular identifiers. With about 0.95 to 10 million T cells as the source, 500,000 to 650,000 cDNA molecules resulted. TCRdb processed the PCR reads anew with MiXCR; each CDR3 protein has one entry. The data contain roughly 200,000 distinct CDR3 sequences, roughly 30% of them singletons. The CDR3 consists of 21 residues. Germline V lookup: CDR1 DFQATT, CDR2 SNEGSKA (reference sequence). V dropped 3 bases and J dropped 0; count of bases not matched to a gene: 15. Points on this clonotype: The target antigen is unknown.

The chain couples TRBV20-1 to TRBJ2-1, with 15 positions matching TRBD2. The sequencing sample was made of blood. The sequence was collected from a girl aged 2-17 years with multiple sclerosis. CDR3 DNA sequence: TGCAGTGCTAGCACCCTCCCGGGACTAGCGGGAGGTGAAGGCTCCTACAATGAGCAGTTCTTC. Protein product: CSASTLPGLAGGEGSYNEQFF.